This T cell receptor beta chain is drawn from a study of control samples from healthy donors and cancer patients. Per the germline V gene, CDR1 is MNHEY and CDR2 is SMNVEV (reference sequence). The J segment lost 4 bases and the V segment lost 8 bases, leaving 7 bases of the junction unmatched. The CDR3 runs to 15 residues. TCRdb's table, derived via immunoSEQ multiplex PCR, lists solely in-frame clones and lacks some. Among some 150,000 clones listed, 96% were seen once. The sequenced sample was blood. The TCR was taken from a woman in her 30s in good health. The V call is TRBV27, the J call TRBJ2-6, with TRBD1 identical over 8 bases. This CDR3 reads CASGQGRAGANVLTF. CDR3 nucleotide sequence: TGTGCCAGCGGACAGGGCCGGGCGGGGGCCAACGTCCTGACTTTC.